The 29 T cell receptor beta chains reported below all come from one sample, sequenced in a study of control samples from healthy donors and cancer patients. Method: immunoSEQ multiplex PCR; TCRdb's copy keeps in-frame clones and lacks some. The sample table sets out about 200,000 clones. The specimen sequenced was blood. The receptors shown here come from a young woman in good health.

The chain combines TRBV5-1 with TRBJ2-7; 9 bases align to TRBD1. Germline lookup yields CDR1 SGHRS and CDR2 YFSETQ. The CDR3 spans 14 residues. Germline trimming cut 0 bases from V and 5 bases from J; bases unmatched to any gene: 3. The CDR3 DNA reads as TGCGCCAGCAGCTTGGACAGGGGGCGGAACGAGCAGTACTTC. It is translated as CASSLDRGRNEQYF.

The chain combines TRBV3-1 (or the pseudogene TRBV3-2) with TRBJ2-1, with TRBD2 matching 7 bases. This CDR3 is built from 15 residues. The germline CDR1 and CDR2 sequences are LGHDT and YNNKEL (reference sequence). V shed 3 bases, J shed 8 bases, and the junction held 10 bases outside the gene matches. The CDR3 loop is CASSHQRGGGDEQFF. Written as DNA, the CDR3 is TGTGCCAGCAGCCATCAACGCGGGGGAGGCGATGAGCAGTTCTTC.

DNA for the CDR3: TGTGCCAGCAGCCTCCGGACAGGGAGGTCAGCCGAGCAGTACTTC. Amino acids: CASSLRTGRSAEQYF. V gene TRBV6-6 combines with J gene TRBJ2-7, with 8 bases aligning to TRBD1. The trim removed 6 bases at V and 6 bases at J, leaving 13 bases unmatched. Germline CDR1 is MNHNY and CDR2 is SVGAGI (reference sequence). This CDR3 has 15 residues.

V gene TRBV14 combines with J gene TRBJ2-1; 8 nucleotides line up with TRBD2. Germline trimming cut 1 base from V and 0 bases from J; bases unmatched to any gene: 2. The CDR3 is 16 residues long. The germline V gene has CDR1 SGHDN and CDR2 FVKESK. The CDR3 bases are TGTGCCAGCAGCCAAGCGGGGGGGAGCTCCTACAATGAGCAGTTCTTC. This gives the protein CASSQAGGSSYNEQFF.

V usage is TRBV5-1 and J usage is TRBJ1-1; D gene unclear. Trimming pared 3 bases from V and 1 base from J, leaving 4 bases between. Germline CDR1 is SGHRS and CDR2 is YFSETQ. The CDR3 has 12 residues. Written as DNA, the CDR3 is TGCGCCAGCAGCTGGAGGAACACTGAAGCTTTCTTT. As protein: CASSWRNTEAFF.

The chain carries TRBV25-1 and TRBJ2-2, with D possibly being TRBD1 or TRBD2 (6 bases each). The CDR3 spans 18 residues. V gave up 1 base and J gave up 5 bases, with 20 bases separating them. Looked up from germline, CDR1 is MGHDK and CDR2 is SYGVNS. The CDR3 sequence is CASSESRGGSLRTGELFF. CDR3 coding DNA: TGTGCCAGCAGTGAATCCCGAGGGGGGTCATTGAGAACCGGGGAGCTGTTTTTT.

The genes are TRBV2 and TRBJ1-1; D is uncertain. This CDR3 has 15 residues. The germline V gene has CDR1 SNHLY and CDR2 FYNNEI. Trimming took 8 bases from V and 0 from J, leaving 16 bases between them. CDR3 in DNA: TGTGCCAGCTCGGCCAGGACGTTAATGAACACTGAAGCTTTCTTT. Protein sequence: CASSARTLMNTEAFF.

The chain combines TRBV5-1 with TRBJ2-2, with D possibly TRBD1 on 6 matching bases. Germline lookup yields CDR1 SGHRS and CDR2 YFSETQ. CDR3 length: 14 amino acids. The V end was cut by 0 bases, the J end by 7 bases, with 10 bases between. The CDR3 reads CASSLAAGVGELFF. The CDR3 nucleotides are TGCGCCAGCAGCTTGGCCGCAGGGGTCGGGGAGCTGTTTTTT.

The chain recombines TRBV18 with TRBJ1-1, with no clear D. Trimming left V 1 base short and J 1 base short, with 4 bases between. The CDR3 covers 13 residues. CDR1 is KGHSH, CDR2 LQKENI, per germline. CDR3 bases: TGTGCCAGCTCACCACGGGAGAACACTGAAGCTTTCTTT. It is translated as CASSPRENTEAFF.

The chain combines TRBV2 with TRBJ2-7; D call uncertain. Germline V lookup: CDR1 SNHLY, CDR2 FYNNEI. The CDR3 length is 14 residues. V shed 8 bases and J shed 5 bases, with 19 bases lying between them. The CDR3 reads CASRPIQPSDEQYF. CDR3 bases: TGTGCCAGCCGCCCGATTCAGCCGTCCGACGAGCAGTACTTC.

The chain recombines TRBV6-2 or TRBV6-3 with TRBJ2-1; 7 bases align to TRBD2. Germline V CDR1 and CDR2: MNHEY, SVGEGT. The CDR3 is 19 residues long. After removal of 2 bases from V and 4 bases from J, the junction contained 17 bases not matched to a gene. The DNA of the CDR3 is TGTGCCAGCAGTTACCCAGACACTCCAGCGGGGAACGGGTACAATGAGCAGTTCTTC. Amino acids: CASSYPDTPAGNGYNEQFF.

The rearrangement links TRBV6-2 or TRBV6-3 to TRBJ2-5, with TRBD2 identical over 11 bases. Germline V gives CDR1 MNHEY, CDR2 SVGEGT. V lost 2 bases to trimming and J lost 2 bases; unmatched junction nucleotides: 4. The CDR3 is 16 amino acids. The CDR3: CASSYTRTSGQETQYF. The DNA for the CDR3 is TGTGCCAGCAGTTACACGAGGACTAGCGGGCAAGAGACCCAGTACTTC.

The V gene is TRBV3-1 (or the pseudogene TRBV3-2), the J gene TRBJ1-1; D is undetermined. Germline V CDR1 and CDR2: LGHDT, YNNKEL (reference sequence). V gave up 7 bases and J gave up 2 bases, with 11 bases separating them. This CDR3 is 13 amino acids long. This chain's CDR3 is CASNRGFNTEAFF. The CDR3 bases are TGTGCCAGCAACCGGGGTTTCAACACTGAAGCTTTCTTT.

Regarding this clone: At the DNA level, this CDR3 is encoded by other sequences in the same sample as well. The V and J genes are TRBV18 and TRBJ1-5; possible D gene TRBD1, 5 bases. V was shortened by 1 base and J by 4 bases, with 5 bases between the two germline ends. Germline V gene data show CDR1 as KGHSH and CDR2 as LQKENI. There are 13 residues in the CDR3. CDR3 in amino acids: CASSPQGNQPQHF. CDR3 in DNA: TGTGCCAGCTCACCACAGGGGAATCAGCCCCAGCATTTT.

The J gene is TRBJ1-5, the V gene TRBV30; D gene ambiguous. Germline CDR1 and CDR2: GTSNPN and SVGIG (reference sequence). Trimming removed 0 bases at V and 6 bases at J, with 9 bases between. The CDR3 covers 13 residues. The CDR3, as DNA: TGTGCCTGGAGTGTCATGGGAACTCAGCCCCAGCATTTT. Protein: CAWSVMGTQPQHF.

The rearrangement uses TRBV24-1 and TRBJ1-2; D might be TRBD1 (6 bases). The CDR3 extends over 15 amino acids. V dropped 5 bases and J dropped 2 bases, with 14 bases sitting between them. CDR1 and CDR2 from the germline V gene are KGHDR and SFDVKD. CDR3 bases: TGTGCCACCAGTGCCCGTGGGGGGCAGAACTATGGCTACACCTTC. It yields the protein CATSARGGQNYGYTF.

The chain recombines TRBV27 with TRBJ1-5, with a weak D call TRBD1 (6 bases). The CDR3 extends over 16 amino acids. Between the trimmed V and J ends, which lost 1 base and 2 bases, there was a span of 12 bases. Germline CDR1 and CDR2: MNHEY and SMNVEV (reference sequence). The DNA for the CDR3 is TGTGCCAGCAGTTTATTGGGGGGCGCTGGCAATCAGCCCCAGCATTTT. Amino acids: CASSLLGGAGNQPQHF.

The CDR3 DNA is TGTGCCTTGTCCACAGGGAGAACCACAGATACGCAGTATTTT. Translated, it gives CALSTGRTTDTQYF. The chain combines TRBV2 with TRBJ2-3; tentatively, D is TRBD1 (6 bases). The V and J ends lost 11 bases and 2 bases respectively, with 17 bases between them. The germline CDR1 and CDR2 sequences are SNHLY and FYNNEI. The CDR3 runs to 14 residues. The whole variable domain, filled in from reference TRBV2 and TRBJ2-3, reads EPEVTQTPSHQVTQMGQEVILRCVPISNHLYFYWYRQILGQKVEFLVSFYNNEISEKSEIFDDQFSVERPDGSNFTLKIRSTKLEDSAMYFCALSTGRTTDTQYFGPGTRLTVL.

The gene calls are TRBV28 and TRBJ1-1; maybe TRBD1 (5 bases). Germline values: CDR1 MDHEN, CDR2 SYDVKM. The CDR3 extends over 12 amino acids. V lost 5 bases and J lost 11, with 15 bases in between. CDR3: CASSTPQGQAFF. In nucleotides, the CDR3 is TGTGCCAGCAGTACTCCTCAGGGTCAGGCTTTCTTT.

The chain combines TRBV6-5 with TRBJ1-1; TRBD1 agrees at 7 bases. Trimming took 3 bases from V and 3 from J; bases not matched to a gene: 7. This CDR3 spans 15 amino acids. CDR1 and CDR2 (germline): MNHEY, SVGAGI. The CDR3 DNA is TGTGCCAGCAGTTATGAGGGGGCCAGGTACACTGAAGCTTTCTTT. Translating it yields CASSYEGARYTEAFF.

This chain joins TRBV7-8 and TRBJ1-1, with D tentatively TRBD1 (6 bases). The V and J ends lost 9 bases and 0 bases respectively, with 11 bases between them. There are 13 residues in the CDR3. The germline gives CDR1 SGHVS, CDR2 FQNEAQ. The CDR3 is CASRGLLNTEAFF. CDR3 bases: TGTGCCAGTCGGGGGCTGCTGAACACTGAAGCTTTCTTT.

This chain links TRBV7-9 with TRBJ1-3; no definite D call. Trimming pared 4 bases from V and 0 bases from J, leaving 7 bases between. CDR1 SEHNR and CDR2 FQNEAQ come from the germline V gene (reference sequence). The CDR3 extends over 14 amino acids. The CDR3 sequence: CASSSDISGNTIYF. The CDR3 DNA sequence: TGTGCCAGCAGCTCCGACATCTCTGGAAACACCATATATTTT.

The chain uses TRBV27 and TRBJ1-1; D perhaps matches TRBD1 (5 bases). V dropped 0 bases and J dropped 0 bases, with 11 bases sitting between them. The CDR3 extends over 16 amino acids. Per the germline V gene, CDR1 is MNHEY and CDR2 is SMNVEV (reference sequence). This CDR3 is CASSLSRDGMNTEAFF. For the CDR3, the DNA is TGTGCCAGCAGTTTATCGCGGGACGGTATGAACACTGAAGCTTTCTTT.

A remark on this clone: Other nucleotide sequences from this sample produce the same CDR3. The chain recombines TRBV6-2 or TRBV6-3 with TRBJ2-5; D not certain. The V and J ends lost 3 bases and 5 bases respectively, with 4 bases between them. The CDR3 is 11 residues long. CDR1 is MNHEY and CDR2 is SVGEGT in the germline V gene. Here the CDR3 DNA reads TGTGCCAGCAGTTATACGGAGACCCAGTACTTC. Its protein product is CASSYTETQYF.

The rearrangement links TRBV7-9 to TRBJ1-4; D is ambiguous. Trimming cost V 1 base and J 0 bases, with 9 bases left between them. The CDR3 has 16 residues. The germline CDR1 and CDR2 sequences are SEHNR and FQNEAQ (reference sequence). The CDR3 bases are TGTGCCAGCAGCTTAGTACAGAGTGCAACTAATGAAAAACTGTTTTTT. The encoded protein is CASSLVQSATNEKLFF.

The chain combines TRBV28 with TRBJ1-1; D unclear. There are 13 residues in the CDR3. The germline gives CDR1 MDHEN, CDR2 SYDVKM. As DNA, the CDR3 is TGTGCGTCGGGGTCCTATATGAACACTGAAGCTTTCTTT. Amino acid sequence: CASGSYMNTEAFF.

The CDR3 DNA reads TGCAGCGTTGAGGCCGGCGGGGGCGAGCAGTACTTC. Its translation is CSVEAGGGEQYF. The chain combines TRBV29-1 with TRBJ2-7, with TRBD2 matching over 7 bases. Germline V gene data show CDR1 as SQVTM and CDR2 as ANQGSEA. Losses at the gene ends were 3 bases for V and 6 bases for J; bases not matched to a gene: 5. The length of the CDR3 is 12 residues.

The chain joins TRBV4-1 to TRBJ1-1; D unresolved. Per the germline V gene, CDR1 is MGHRA and CDR2 is YSYEKL. The V and J ends lost 2 bases and 1 base respectively, with 8 bases between them. CDR3 size: 14 residues. Here the CDR3 reads CASSQPTRNTEAFF. CDR3 bases: TGCGCCAGCAGCCAACCGACAAGGAACACTGAAGCTTTCTTT.

This chain links TRBV9 with TRBJ1-4, with D uncertain. The V gene's germline CDR1 is SGDLS and CDR2 YYNGEE. Trimming took off 0 bases at V and 4 bases at J, with 16 bases between the two ends. The CDR3 is 17 amino acids. The CDR3 protein is CASSVAPVAEDNEKLFF. CDR3 nucleotides: TGTGCCAGCAGCGTAGCCCCCGTGGCAGAAGATAATGAAAAACTGTTTTTT.